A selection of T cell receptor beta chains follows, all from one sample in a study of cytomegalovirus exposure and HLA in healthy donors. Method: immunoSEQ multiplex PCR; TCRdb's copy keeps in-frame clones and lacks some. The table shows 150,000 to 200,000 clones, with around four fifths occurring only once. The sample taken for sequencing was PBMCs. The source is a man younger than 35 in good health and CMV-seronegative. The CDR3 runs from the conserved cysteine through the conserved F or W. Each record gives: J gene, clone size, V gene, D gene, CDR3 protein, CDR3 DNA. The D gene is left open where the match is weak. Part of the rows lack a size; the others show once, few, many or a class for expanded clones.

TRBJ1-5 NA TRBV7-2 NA CASRADAGSNQPQHF TGTGCCAGCAGAGCCGATGCGGGGTCTAATCAGCCCCAGCATTTT
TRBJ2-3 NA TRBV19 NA CASSIGGRTSTDTQYF TGTGCCAGTAGTATAGGGGGCAGAACCAGCACAGATACGCAGTATTTT
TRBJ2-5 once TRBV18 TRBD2 CASSPGGGPAGYQETQYF TGTGCCAGCTCACCCGGCGGGGGGCCGGCTGGGTACCAAGAGACCCAGTACTTC
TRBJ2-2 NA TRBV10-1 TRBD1 CASSDPPTGWQTGELFF TGCGCCAGCAGTGACCCCCCGACAGGGTGGCAAACCGGGGAGCTGTTTTTT
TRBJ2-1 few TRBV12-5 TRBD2 CASGLVASGGLYNEQFF TGTGCTAGTGGTTTGGTGGCTAGCGGGGGGCTATACAATGAGCAGTTCTTC
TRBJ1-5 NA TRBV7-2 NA CASSSRGQPQHF TGTGCCAGCAGCTCCCGCGGGCAGCCCCAGCATTTT
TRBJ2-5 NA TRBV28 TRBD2 CASSLTVIGVAGAETQYF TGTGCCAGCAGTCTGACCGTAATCGGGGTAGCGGGGGCAGAGACCCAGTACTTC
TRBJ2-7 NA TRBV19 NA CASSMTAVYEQYF TGTGCCAGTAGTATGACGGCGGTCTACGAGCAGTACTTC
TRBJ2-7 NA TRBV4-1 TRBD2 CASSPKAGGEYEQYF TGCGCCAGCAGCCCAAAAGCGGGGGGTGAGTACGAGCAGTACTTC
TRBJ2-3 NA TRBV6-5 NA CASSYGSLDTQYF TGTGCCAGCAGTTACGGCAGTCTCGATACGCAGTATTTT
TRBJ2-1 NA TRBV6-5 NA CASSSRPAPGNEQFF TGTGCCAGCAGTTCCCGACCCGCCCCGGGGAATGAGCAGTTCTTC
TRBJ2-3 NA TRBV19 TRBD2 CASRASGRRTDTQYF TGTGCCAGTAGGGCTAGCGGGAGGAGGACAGATACGCAGTATTTT
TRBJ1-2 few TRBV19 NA CASSISGATGSYGYTF TGTGCCAGTAGTATTTCGGGCGCAACAGGGTCCTATGGCTACACCTTC
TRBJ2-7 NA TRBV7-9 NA CASSPGTPYEQYF TGTGCCAGCAGCCCAGGAACCCCCTACGAGCAGTACTTC
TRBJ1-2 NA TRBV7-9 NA CASSPPGF TGTGCCAGCAGCCCACCCGGCTTC
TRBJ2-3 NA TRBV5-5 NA CASSFVGMGTDTQYF TGTGCCAGCAGCTTCGTCGGGATGGGCACAGATACGCAGTATTTT
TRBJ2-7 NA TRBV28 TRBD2 CASRVLAVLSYEQYF TGTGCCAGCAGAGTACTAGCGGTTCTCTCCTACGAGCAGTACTTC
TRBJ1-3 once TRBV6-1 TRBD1 CASSTRDRWGNTIYF TGTGCCAGCAGTACCCGGGACAGGTGGGGAAACACCATATATTTT
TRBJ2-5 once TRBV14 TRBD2 CASSLAGLQETQYF TGTGCCAGCAGCCTAGCGGGGCTCCAAGAGACCCAGTACTTC
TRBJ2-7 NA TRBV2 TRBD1 CASRVTGGSYEQYF TGTGCCAGCAGAGTGACAGGGGGATCCTACGAGCAGTACTTC
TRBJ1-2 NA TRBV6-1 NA CASSEAGGGRMGGYTF TGTGCCAGCAGTGAAGCCGGGGGGGGAAGAATGGGAGGCTACACCTTC
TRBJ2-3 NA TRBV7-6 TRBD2 CASSRLAGMDTQYF TGTGCCAGCAGCCGACTAGCGGGAATGGATACGCAGTATTTT
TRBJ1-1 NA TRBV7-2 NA CASSPRPGGTEAFF TGTGCCAGCAGCCCACGTCCCGGTGGCACTGAAGCTTTCTTT
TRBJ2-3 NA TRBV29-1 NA CSVEGSELADTQYF TGCAGCGTTGAAGGAAGCGAACTCGCAGATACGCAGTATTTT
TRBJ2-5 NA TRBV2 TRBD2 CASSGLAGSGETQYF TGTGCCAGCAGTGGGCTAGCGGGGAGCGGAGAGACCCAGTACTTC
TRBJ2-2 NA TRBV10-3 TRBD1 CAISGAGQGLNTGELFF TGTGCCATCAGTGGGGCAGGACAGGGACTGAACACCGGGGAGCTGTTTTTT
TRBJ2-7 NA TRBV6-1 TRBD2 CASSDGAGASGVYEQYF TGTGCCAGCAGTGATGGGGCTGGGGCGAGCGGGGTCTACGAGCAGTACTTC
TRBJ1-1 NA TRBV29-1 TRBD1 CSVRDRELGEAFF TGCAGCGTTAGGGACAGGGAGTTGGGTGAAGCTTTCTTT
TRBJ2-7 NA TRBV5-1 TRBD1 CASSRTGSREQYF TGCGCCAGCTCCCGGACAGGATCGAGGGAGCAGTACTTC
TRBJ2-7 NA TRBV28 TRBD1 CASSLRDRGQSHSYEQYF TGTGCCAGCAGTTTACGGGACAGGGGCCAATCCCACTCCTACGAGCAGTACTTC
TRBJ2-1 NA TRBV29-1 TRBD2 CSAESRTSGPYNEQFF TGCAGCGCTGAAAGTCGGACTAGCGGCCCCTACAATGAGCAGTTCTTC
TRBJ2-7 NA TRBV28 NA CASSRRTVFSYEQYF TGTGCCAGCAGCCGGCGGACAGTTTTCTCCTACGAGCAGTACTTC
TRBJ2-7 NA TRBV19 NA CASRSRDSASYEQYF TGTGCCAGTAGGTCCCGGGACTCAGCCTCCTACGAGCAGTACTTC
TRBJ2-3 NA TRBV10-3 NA CAINLEGGDTQYF TGTGCCATCAACCTAGAGGGCGGGGATACGCAGTATTTT
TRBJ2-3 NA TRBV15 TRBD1 CATSRDRVRGPITQEPTDTQYF TGTGCCACCAGCAGAGATCGGGTCAGGGGGCCTATAACTCAGGAACCCACAGATACGCAGTATTTT
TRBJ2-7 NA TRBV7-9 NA CASSLDGKRYEQYF TGTGCCAGCAGCTTAGACGGGAAAAGGTACGAGCAGTACTTC
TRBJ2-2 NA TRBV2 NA CASGGLTGELFF TGTGCCAGCGGGGGGTTGACCGGGGAGCTGTTTTTT
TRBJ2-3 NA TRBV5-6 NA CASSLARSRYTDTQYF TGTGCCAGCAGCTTGGCCAGAAGCAGGTACACAGATACGCAGTATTTT
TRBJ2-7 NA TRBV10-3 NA CATTGLGSYEQYF TGTGCCACGACAGGTCTCGGCTCCTACGAGCAGTACTTC
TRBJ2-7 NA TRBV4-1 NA CASSQTGGLYEQYF TGCGCCAGCAGCCAGACCGGAGGCCTCTACGAGCAGTACTTC
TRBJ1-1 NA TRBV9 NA CASSVDMGANEAFF TGTGCCAGCAGCGTAGATATGGGGGCGAATGAAGCTTTCTTT
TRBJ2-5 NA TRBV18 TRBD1 CASSPMTGLVETQYF TGTGCCAGCTCACCGATGACAGGGCTCGTGGAGACCCAGTACTTC